This T cell receptor (beta chain) is drawn from a study of T-cell reconstitution after alpha-beta-depleted transplantation in children. Study conclusions and caveats: In patients about two months after transplant, alpha-beta T cells reportedly arose from several hundred expanded graft clones.

This clonotype was observed at least ten times. Its matching antigen is unknown. Trimming pared 4 bases from V and 5 bases from J, leaving 7 bases between. The length of the CDR3 is 12 residues. The TCRbeta library incorporated unique molecular identifiers. TCRdb re-analysed the PCR reads in MiXCR, keeping a single row per CDR3 protein. Among about 300,000 distinct CDR3 sequences listed, 10% were seen once. Sequenced material: PBMCs, taken before TCRalphabeta/CD19-depleted stem cell transplant. The sequence was collected from a boy less than two years old with acute myeloid leukemia, due to receive a stem cell transplant. This sequence joins TRBV12-3 or TRBV12-4 and TRBJ2-3; D might be TRBD1 (6 bases). DNA for the CDR3: TGTGCCAGCAGTTCCAGGGGAGATACGCAGTATTTT. This sequence encodes CASSSRGDTQYF.